The clone carrying this TCR beta chain was recorded at least ten times. This record belongs to a study of response to subunit inactivated influenza vaccine. TCRdb re-derived calls from the RT-PCR reads in MiXCR, one entry per CDR3 protein. The sample includes 450,000 to 700,000 distinct CDR3 sequences, 13% to 15% of them seen just once. The ends lost 4 bases at V and 5 bases at J; junction bases unmatched: 9. CDR1 and CDR2 from the germline V gene are SGHRS and YFSETQ. The CDR3 spans 15 residues. This TCR came from a man between 45 and 60 years old who received an inactivated influenza vaccine. The chain recombines TRBV5-1 with TRBJ2-7, with 10 positions matching TRBD1. Source: PBMCs from blood, taken about 12 days after vaccination. The DNA for the CDR3 is TGCGCCAGCAGCCAAAGGACAGGGGGGATCAACGAGCAGTACTTC. Its translation is CASSQRTGGINEQYF.